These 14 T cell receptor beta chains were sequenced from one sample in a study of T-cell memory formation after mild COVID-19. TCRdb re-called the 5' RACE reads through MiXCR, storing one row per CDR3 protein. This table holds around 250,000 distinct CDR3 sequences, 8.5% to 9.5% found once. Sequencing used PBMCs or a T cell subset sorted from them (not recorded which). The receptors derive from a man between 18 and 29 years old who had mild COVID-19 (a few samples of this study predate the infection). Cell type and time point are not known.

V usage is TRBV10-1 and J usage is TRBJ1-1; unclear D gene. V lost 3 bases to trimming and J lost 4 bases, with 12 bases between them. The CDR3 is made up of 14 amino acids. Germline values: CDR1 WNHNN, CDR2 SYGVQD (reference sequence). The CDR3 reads CASSETGFPTEAFF. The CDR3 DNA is TGCGCCAGCAGTGAAACGGGTTTCCCCACTGAAGCTTTCTTT.

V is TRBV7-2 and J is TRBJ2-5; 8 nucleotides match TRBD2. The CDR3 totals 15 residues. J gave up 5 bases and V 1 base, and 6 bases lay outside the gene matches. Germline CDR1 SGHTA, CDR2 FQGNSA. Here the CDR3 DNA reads TGTGCCAGCAGCTTAGTGGGCGGGGGGAAGGAGACCCAGTACTTC. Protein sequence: CASSLVGGGKETQYF.

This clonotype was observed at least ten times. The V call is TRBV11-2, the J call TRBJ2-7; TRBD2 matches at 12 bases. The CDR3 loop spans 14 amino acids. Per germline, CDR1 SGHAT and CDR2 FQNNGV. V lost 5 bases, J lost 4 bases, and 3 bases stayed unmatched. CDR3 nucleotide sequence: TGTGCCAGCAGCCCCGGGACTAGCGGGTACGAGCAGTACTTC. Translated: CASSPGTSGYEQYF.

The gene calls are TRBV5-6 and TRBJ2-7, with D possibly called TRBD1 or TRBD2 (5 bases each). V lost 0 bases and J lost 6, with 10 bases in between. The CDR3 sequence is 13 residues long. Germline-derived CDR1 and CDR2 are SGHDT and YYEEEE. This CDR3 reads CASSLAVGGEQYV. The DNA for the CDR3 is TGTGCCAGCAGCTTGGCCGTTGGGGGCGAGCAGTACGTC.

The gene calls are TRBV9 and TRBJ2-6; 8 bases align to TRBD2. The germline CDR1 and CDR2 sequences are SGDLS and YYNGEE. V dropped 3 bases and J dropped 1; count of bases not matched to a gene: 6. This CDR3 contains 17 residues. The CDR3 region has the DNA TGTGCCAGCAGCGCCGGGACGGGGGGGTCTGGGGCCAACGTCCTGACTTTC. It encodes CASSAGTGGSGANVLTF.

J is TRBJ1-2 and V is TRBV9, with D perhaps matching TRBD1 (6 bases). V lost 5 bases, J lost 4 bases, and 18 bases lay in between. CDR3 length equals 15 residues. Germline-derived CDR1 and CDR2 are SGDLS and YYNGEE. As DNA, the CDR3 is TGTGCCAGCAGGGACAGTGGGGGCCAAGGCTATGGCTACACCTTC. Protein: CASRDSGGQGYGYTF.

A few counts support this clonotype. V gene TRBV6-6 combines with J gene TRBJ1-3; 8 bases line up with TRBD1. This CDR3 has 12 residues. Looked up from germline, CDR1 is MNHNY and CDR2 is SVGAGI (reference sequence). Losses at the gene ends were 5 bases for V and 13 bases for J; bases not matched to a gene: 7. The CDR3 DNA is TGTGCCAGCAGTCCCCCGGGACAGGAGATATATTTT. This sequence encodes CASSPPGQEIYF.

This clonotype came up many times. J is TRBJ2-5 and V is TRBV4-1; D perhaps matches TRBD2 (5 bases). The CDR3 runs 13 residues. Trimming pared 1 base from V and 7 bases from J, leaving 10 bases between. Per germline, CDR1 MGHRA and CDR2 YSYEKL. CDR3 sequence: CASSQAWGVTQYF. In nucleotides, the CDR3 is TGCGCCAGCAGCCAAGCTTGGGGAGTGACCCAGTACTTC.

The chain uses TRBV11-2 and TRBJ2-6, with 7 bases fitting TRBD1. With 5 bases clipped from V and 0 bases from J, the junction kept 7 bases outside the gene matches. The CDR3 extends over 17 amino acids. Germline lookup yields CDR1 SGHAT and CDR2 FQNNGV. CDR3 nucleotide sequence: TGTGCCAGCAGCACCCGGGACAGTCGCTCTGGGGCCAACGTCCTGACTTTC. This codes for CASSTRDSRSGANVLTF.

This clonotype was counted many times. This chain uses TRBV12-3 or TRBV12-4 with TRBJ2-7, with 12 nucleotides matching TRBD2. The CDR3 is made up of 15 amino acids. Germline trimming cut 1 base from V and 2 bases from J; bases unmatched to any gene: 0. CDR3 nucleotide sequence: TGTGCCAGCAGTTTAGGACTAGCGGGGGCCTACGAGCAGTACGTC. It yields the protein CASSLGLAGAYEQYV.

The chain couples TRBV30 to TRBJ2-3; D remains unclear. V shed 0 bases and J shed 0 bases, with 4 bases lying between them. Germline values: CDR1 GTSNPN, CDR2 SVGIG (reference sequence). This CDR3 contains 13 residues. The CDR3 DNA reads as TGTGCCTGGAGTGTACGGAGCACAGATACGCAGTATTTT. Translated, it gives CAWSVRSTDTQYF.

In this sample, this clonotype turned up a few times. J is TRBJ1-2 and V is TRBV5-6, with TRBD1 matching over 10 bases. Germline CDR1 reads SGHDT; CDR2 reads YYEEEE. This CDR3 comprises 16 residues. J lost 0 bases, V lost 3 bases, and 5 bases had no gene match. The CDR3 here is CASSWMTGGTNYGYTF. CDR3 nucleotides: TGTGCCAGCAGCTGGATGACAGGGGGCACTAACTATGGCTACACCTTC.

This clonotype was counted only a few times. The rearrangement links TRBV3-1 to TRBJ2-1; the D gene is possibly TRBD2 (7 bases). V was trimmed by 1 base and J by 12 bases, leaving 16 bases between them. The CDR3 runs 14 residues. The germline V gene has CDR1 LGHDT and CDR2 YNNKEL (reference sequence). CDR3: CASSQGERGGTQFF. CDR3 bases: TGTGCCAGCAGCCAAGGAGAAAGGGGGGGGACGCAGTTCTTC.

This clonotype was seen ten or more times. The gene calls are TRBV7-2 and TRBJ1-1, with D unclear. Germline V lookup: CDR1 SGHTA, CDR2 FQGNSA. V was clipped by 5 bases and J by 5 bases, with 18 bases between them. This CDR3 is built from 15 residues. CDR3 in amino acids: CASSLGASGGTEAFF. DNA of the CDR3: TGTGCCAGCAGCCTTGGTGCGTCGGGCGGAACTGAAGCTTTCTTT.